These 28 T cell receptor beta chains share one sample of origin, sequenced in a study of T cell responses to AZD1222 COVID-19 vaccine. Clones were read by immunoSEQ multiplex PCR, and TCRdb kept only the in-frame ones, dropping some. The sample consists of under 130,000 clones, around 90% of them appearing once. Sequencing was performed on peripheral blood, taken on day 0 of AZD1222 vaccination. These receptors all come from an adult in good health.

The CDR3 nucleotides read TGTGCCAGCAGCAAACCTTACGAGCAGTACTTC. Translation gives CASSKPYEQYF. The chain employs TRBV21-1 and TRBJ2-7; the table calls TRBD2, which could not be checked here. TRBV21-1 is a documented pseudogene. The CDR3 consists of 11 residues.

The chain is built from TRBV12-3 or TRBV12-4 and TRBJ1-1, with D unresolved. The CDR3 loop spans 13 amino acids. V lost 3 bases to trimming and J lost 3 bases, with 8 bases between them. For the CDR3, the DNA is TGTGCCAGCAGTTTTGCCTGGGACACTGAAGCTTTCTTT. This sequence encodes CASSFAWDTEAFF.

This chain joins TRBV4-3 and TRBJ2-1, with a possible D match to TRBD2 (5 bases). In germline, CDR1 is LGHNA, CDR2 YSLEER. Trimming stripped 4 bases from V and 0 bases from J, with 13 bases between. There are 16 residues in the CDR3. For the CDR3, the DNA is TGCGCCAGCAGCCTGGACTTTCCGAGCTCCTACAATGAGCAGTTCTTC. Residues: CASSLDFPSSYNEQFF.

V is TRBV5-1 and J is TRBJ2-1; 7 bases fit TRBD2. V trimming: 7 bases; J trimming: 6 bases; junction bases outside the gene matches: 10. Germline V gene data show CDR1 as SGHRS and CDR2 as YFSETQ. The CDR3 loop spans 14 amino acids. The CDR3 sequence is CASGPGLPTNEQFF. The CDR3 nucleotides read TGCGCCAGCGGACCGGGACTACCTACCAATGAGCAGTTCTTC.

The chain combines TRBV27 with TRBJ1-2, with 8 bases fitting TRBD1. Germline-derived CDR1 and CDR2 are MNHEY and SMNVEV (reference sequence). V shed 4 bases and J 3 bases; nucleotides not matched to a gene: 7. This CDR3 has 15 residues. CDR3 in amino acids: CASSYAGTGYYGYTF. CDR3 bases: TGTGCCAGCAGTTACGCCGGGACAGGATACTATGGCTACACCTTC.

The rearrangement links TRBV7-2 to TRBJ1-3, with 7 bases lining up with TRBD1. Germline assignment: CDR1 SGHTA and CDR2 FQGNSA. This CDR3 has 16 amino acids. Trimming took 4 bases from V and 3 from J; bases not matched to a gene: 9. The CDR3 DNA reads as TGTGCCAGCAGCTCCTCCGGGACAGAGTTTGGAAACACCATATATTTT. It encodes CASSSSGTEFGNTIYF.

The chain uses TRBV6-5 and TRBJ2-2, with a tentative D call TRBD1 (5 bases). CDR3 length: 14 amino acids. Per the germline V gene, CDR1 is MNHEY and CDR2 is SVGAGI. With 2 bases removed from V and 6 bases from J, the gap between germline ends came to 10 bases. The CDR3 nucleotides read TGTGCCAGCAGTTACGGCAGGGTCCCCGGGGAGCTGTTTTTT. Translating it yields CASSYGRVPGELFF.

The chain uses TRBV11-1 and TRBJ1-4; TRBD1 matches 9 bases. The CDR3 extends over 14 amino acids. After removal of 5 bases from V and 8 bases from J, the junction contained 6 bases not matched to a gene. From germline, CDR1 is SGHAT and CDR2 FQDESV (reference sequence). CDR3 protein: CASSPGQGKEKLFF. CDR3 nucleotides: TGTGCCAGCAGCCCGGGACAGGGCAAAGAAAAACTGTTTTTT.

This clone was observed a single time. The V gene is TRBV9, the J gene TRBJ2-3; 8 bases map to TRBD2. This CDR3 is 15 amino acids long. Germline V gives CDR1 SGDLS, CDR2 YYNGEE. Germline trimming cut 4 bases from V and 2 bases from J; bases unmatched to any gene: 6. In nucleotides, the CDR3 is TGTGCCAGCAGCCGGGCGGGGGGTCTCACAGATACGCAGTATTTT. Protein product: CASSRAGGLTDTQYF.

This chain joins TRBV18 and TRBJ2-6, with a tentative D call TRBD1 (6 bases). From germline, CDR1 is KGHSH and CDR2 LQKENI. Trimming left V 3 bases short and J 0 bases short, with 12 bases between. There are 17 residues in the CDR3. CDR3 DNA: TGTGCCAGCTCACCTCAGGGGTCCCGCTCTGGGGCCAACGTCCTGACTTTC. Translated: CASSPQGSRSGANVLTF.

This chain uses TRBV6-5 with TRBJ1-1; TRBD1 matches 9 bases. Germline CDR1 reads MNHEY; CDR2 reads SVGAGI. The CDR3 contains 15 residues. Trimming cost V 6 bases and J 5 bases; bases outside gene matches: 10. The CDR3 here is CASRPQGARKTEAFF. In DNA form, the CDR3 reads TGTGCCAGCAGACCACAGGGGGCGAGAAAAACTGAAGCTTTCTTT.

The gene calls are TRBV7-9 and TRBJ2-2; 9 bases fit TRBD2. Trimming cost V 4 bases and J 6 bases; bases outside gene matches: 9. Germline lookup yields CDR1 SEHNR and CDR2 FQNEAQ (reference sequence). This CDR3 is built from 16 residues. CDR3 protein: CASSSLGLATSGELFF. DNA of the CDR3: TGTGCCAGCAGCTCACTTGGACTAGCGACGTCCGGGGAGCTGTTTTTT.

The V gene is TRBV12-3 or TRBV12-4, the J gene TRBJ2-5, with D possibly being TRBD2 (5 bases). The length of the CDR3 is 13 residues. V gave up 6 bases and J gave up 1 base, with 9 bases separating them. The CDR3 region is CASRPGFQETQYF. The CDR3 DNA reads TGTGCCAGCAGACCGGGGTTCCAAGAGACCCAGTACTTC.

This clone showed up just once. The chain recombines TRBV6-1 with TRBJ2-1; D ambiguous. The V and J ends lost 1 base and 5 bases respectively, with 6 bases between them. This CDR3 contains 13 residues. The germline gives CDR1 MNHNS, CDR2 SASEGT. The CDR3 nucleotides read TGTGCCAGCAGTGAAGGTCCGAACAATGAGCAGTTCTTC. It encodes CASSEGPNNEQFF.

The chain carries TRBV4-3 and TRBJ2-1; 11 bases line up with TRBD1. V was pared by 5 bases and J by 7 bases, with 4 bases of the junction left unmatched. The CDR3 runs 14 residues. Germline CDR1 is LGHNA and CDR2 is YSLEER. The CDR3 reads CASSLGQGVNEQFF. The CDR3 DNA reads TGCGCCAGCAGCTTGGGACAGGGGGTTAATGAGCAGTTCTTC.

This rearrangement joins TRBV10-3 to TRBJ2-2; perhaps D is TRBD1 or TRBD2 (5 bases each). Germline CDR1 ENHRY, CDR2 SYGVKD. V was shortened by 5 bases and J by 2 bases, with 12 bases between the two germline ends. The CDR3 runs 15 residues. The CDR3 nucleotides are TGTGCCATCAGTCACCGGGACGGAAACACCGGGGAGCTGTTTTTT. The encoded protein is CAISHRDGNTGELFF.

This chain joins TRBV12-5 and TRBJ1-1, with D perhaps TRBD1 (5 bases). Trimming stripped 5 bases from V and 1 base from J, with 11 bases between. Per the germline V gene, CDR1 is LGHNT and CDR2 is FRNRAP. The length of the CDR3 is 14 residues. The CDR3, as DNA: TGTGCTAGTGGTATCGGGGACCGGAACACTGAAGCTTTCTTT. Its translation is CASGIGDRNTEAFF.

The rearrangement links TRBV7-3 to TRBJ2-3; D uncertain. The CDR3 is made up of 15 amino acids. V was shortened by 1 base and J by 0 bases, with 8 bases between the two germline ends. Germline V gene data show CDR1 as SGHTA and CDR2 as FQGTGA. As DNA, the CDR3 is TGTGCCAGCAGCTTAAACGGGTTTAGCACAGATACGCAGTATTTT. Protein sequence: CASSLNGFSTDTQYF.

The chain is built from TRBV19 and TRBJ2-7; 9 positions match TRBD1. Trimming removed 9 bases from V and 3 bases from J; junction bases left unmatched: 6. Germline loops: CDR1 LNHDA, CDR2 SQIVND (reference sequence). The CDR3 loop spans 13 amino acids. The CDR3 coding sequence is TGTGCCAGCCCGGGGGACAGGGTCTACGAGCAGTACTTC. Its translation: CASPGDRVYEQYF.

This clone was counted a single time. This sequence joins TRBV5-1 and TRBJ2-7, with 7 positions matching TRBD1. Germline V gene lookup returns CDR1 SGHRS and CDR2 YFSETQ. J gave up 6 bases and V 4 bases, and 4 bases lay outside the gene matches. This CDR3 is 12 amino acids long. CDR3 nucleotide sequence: TGCGCCAGCAGCGATCACAGGGGCGAGCAGTACTTC. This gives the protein CASSDHRGEQYF.

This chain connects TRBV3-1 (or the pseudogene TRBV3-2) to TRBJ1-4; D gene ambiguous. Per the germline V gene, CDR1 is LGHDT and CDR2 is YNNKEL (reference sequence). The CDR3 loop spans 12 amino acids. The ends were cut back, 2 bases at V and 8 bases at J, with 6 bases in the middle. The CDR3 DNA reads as TGTGCCAGCAGCCAACTTCGCGAAAAACTGTTTTTT. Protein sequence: CASSQLREKLFF.

For the CDR3, the DNA is TGTGCCAGCAGTACCGGGACAAGCAGAAATGAAAAACTGTTTTTT. Translating it yields CASSTGTSRNEKLFF. The chain carries TRBV2 and TRBJ1-4; maybe TRBD1 (6 bases). V was clipped by 5 bases and J by 5 bases, with 15 bases between them. The CDR3 has 15 residues. CDR1 is SNHLY, CDR2 FYNNEI, per germline.

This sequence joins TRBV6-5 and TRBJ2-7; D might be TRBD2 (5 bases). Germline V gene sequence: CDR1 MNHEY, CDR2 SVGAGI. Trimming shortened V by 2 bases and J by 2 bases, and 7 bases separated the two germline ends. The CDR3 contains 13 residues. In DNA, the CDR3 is TGTGCCAGCAGTTACAGGCGGGCCTACGAGCAGTACTTC. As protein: CASSYRRAYEQYF.

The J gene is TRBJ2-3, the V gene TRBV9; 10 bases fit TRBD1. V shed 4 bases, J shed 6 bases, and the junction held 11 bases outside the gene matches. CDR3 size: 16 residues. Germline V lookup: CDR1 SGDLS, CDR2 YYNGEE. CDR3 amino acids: CASSPVGTGVLDTQYF. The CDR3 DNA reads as TGTGCCAGCAGCCCCGTGGGGACAGGGGTTTTGGATACGCAGTATTTT.

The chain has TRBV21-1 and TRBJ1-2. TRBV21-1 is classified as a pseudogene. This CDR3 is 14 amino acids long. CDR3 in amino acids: CASSTKTRGYGYTF. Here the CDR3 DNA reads TGTGCCAGCAGCACGAAGACAAGAGGCTATGGCTACACCTTC.

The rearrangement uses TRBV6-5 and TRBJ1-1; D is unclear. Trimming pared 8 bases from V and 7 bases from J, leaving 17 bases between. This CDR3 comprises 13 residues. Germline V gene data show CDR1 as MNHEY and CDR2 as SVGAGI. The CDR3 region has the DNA TGTGCCAGCGCAATGACTAACCTAAATGAAGCTTTCTTT. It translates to CASAMTNLNEAFF.

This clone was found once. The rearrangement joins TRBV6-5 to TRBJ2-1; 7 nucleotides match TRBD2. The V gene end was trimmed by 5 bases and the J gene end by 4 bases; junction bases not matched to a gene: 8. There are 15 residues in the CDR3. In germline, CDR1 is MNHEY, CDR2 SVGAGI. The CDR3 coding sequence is TGTGCCAGCAGTCAGAGCGGGGTCGGGTACAATGAGCAGTTCTTC. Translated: CASSQSGVGYNEQFF.

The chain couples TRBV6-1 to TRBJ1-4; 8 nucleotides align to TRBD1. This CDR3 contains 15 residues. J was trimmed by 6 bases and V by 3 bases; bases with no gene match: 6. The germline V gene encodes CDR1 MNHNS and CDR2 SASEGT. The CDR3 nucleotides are TGTGCCAGCAGTGACGTGGGGACAGGTCATGAAAAACTGTTTTTT. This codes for CASSDVGTGHEKLFF.